This T cell receptor beta chain was recovered during a study of T cells in Graves' hyperthyroidism and ophthalmopathy. Whole-study results and caveats: Appearing also in blood were most of the thyroid clonotypes expanded above 0.001. A model using 13 V-J features told ophthalmopathy apart from stable hyperthyroidism.

Subjects with ophthalmopathy showed a Clinical Activity Score no lower than 3, a NOSPECS grade no lower than 4, and a duration shorter than 3 months. A patient was excluded if there was uncontrolled infection, other autoimmune disease, pregnancy or lactation. The CDR3 covers 14 residues. Trimming cost V 5 bases and J 3 bases, with 14 bases left between them. In its sample, this clonotype was seen a few times. Its antigen is not known. RNA transcripts served as the template for amplifying TCR beta CDR3 regions. In the first-round RT-PCR of the TCR CDR3, the HTBI primer set was used. TCRdb reprocessed the multiplex PCR reads with MiXCR, giving one entry per CDR3 protein. The sample yields around 250,000 distinct CDR3 sequences, approximately 25% seen once.

V usage is TRBV12-3 or TRBV12-4 and J usage is TRBJ2-7; D gene unclear. Sequenced sample: blood. The source is a middle-aged woman with Graves' ophthalmopathy. The CDR3 nucleotides read TGTGCCAGCAGTATACAGTGGGGAAACTACGAGCAGTACTTC. Translated, it gives CASSIQWGNYEQYF.